This record looks at one T cell receptor beta chain sequence and its context. Its antigen is still unknown. The data belong to a study of T cell responses to AZD1222 COVID-19 vaccine. Turning to the study itself: Combined were second doses at about 4 or about 12 weeks. Study-wide points: The donor cohort was predominantly white British with a female majority, and clonal diversity may have been underestimated.

The data were produced by immunoSEQ multiplex PCR, yet TCRdb's version contains in-frame clones alone and is incomplete. The sample holds 120,000 to 150,000 clones, 89% seen once. Germline-derived CDR1 and CDR2 are SNHLY and FYNNEI. Trimming cost V 8 bases and J 8 bases; bases outside gene matches: 5. There are 12 residues in the CDR3. This chain uses TRBV2 with TRBJ2-1, with 8 positions matching TRBD2. The sample consisted of peripheral blood, taken on day 0 of AZD1222 vaccination. This clonotype was obtained from an adult in good health. The CDR3 sequence is CASVDGGDEQFF. The CDR3 DNA reads as TGTGCCAGCGTTGACGGGGGGGATGAGCAGTTCTTC.